A selection of T cell receptor beta chains follows, all from one sample in a study of beta chain features in type 1 diabetes. Profiling relied on immunoSEQ multiplex PCR, and the TCRdb table lists in-frame clones only, not all of them. In the table there are some 240,000 clones, 15% to 20% of which are singletons. The sample comprised naive CD4+ T cells from blood. Source of these receptors: a man between 25 and 39 years old with type 1 diabetes. Each CDR3 is given with its conserved first and last residue. Each record gives: clone size, D gene, J gene, V gene, CDR3 protein, CDR3 DNA. D genes are given only for firm matches. Size values are once, few and many counts, or a class for expanded clones, and some rows have none.

NA | TRBD1 | TRBJ2-5 | TRBV6-5 | CASTEDRGTETQYF | TGTGCCAGCACCGAGGACAGGGGTACAGAGACCCAGTACTTC
NA | NA | TRBJ1-3 | TRBV27 | CASRDGSLGNTIYF | TGTGCCAGCAGGGACGGCTCGTTAGGAAACACCATATATTTT
few | NA | TRBJ1-1 | TRBV29-1 | CSVAREYNTEAFF | TGCAGCGTTGCCAGGGAGTACAACACTGAAGCTTTCTTT
few | TRBD1 | TRBJ1-1 | TRBV5-1 | CASSLDPGQMNTEAFF | TGCGCCAGCAGCTTGGACCCGGGACAGATGAACACTGAAGCTTTCTTT
NA | NA | TRBJ2-1 | TRBV29-1 | CSVEWTVLGNEQFF | TGCAGCGTTGAGTGGACTGTTCTGGGGAATGAGCAGTTCTTC
NA | TRBD1 | TRBJ2-1 | TRBV6-6 | CASSFETGSLNEQFF | TGTGCCAGCAGTTTCGAGACAGGGAGTCTCAATGAGCAGTTCTTC
few | TRBD1 | TRBJ1-2 | TRBV10-3 | CAISTPTGANYGYTF | TGTGCCATCAGTACACCGACAGGGGCTAACTATGGCTACACCTTC
NA | NA | TRBJ2-2 | TRBV10-3 | CALSPSGQDTGELFF | TGTGCCTTATCCCCCTCGGGACAAGACACCGGGGAGCTGTTTTTT
few | TRBD2 | TRBJ2-3 | TRBV11-2 | CASSLAVLAGQRDTQYF | TGTGCCAGCAGCTTAGCGGTCCTAGCGGGGCAGCGGGATACGCAGTATTTT
few | NA | TRBJ1-1 | TRBV29-1 | CSVERYQRAFF | TGCAGCGTTGAGCGGTACCAGCGAGCTTTCTTT
NA | TRBD2 | TRBJ2-1 | TRBV15 | CATSGGGTSGRNEQFF | TGTGCCACCAGCGGGGGCGGGACTAGCGGGAGAAATGAGCAGTTCTTC
NA | TRBD1 | TRBJ1-2 | TRBV7-9 | CASSRGQNYGYTF | TGTGCCAGCAGCCGGGGACAGAACTATGGCTACACCTTC
few | TRBD2 | TRBJ2-7 | TRBV30 | CAWSVPGTSPDEQYF | TGTGCCTGGAGTGTACCCGGGACTAGCCCTGATGAGCAGTACTTC
NA | TRBD2 | TRBJ2-1 | TRBV4-1 | CASSPGVAGAVNEQFF | TGCGCCAGCAGCCCTGGGGTAGCGGGAGCCGTAAATGAGCAGTTCTTC
NA | NA | TRBJ1-4 | TRBV4-2 | CASSQDTARVTNEKLFF | TGTGCCAGCAGCCAAGATACCGCCAGGGTAACTAATGAAAAACTGTTTTTT
NA | TRBD1 | TRBJ2-7 | TRBV5-1 | CASSFNRDRSSYEQYF | TGCGCCAGCAGCTTCAACAGGGACAGGAGCTCCTACGAGCAGTACTTC
few | NA | TRBJ2-5 | TRBV7-2 | CASSASRNRLETQYF | TGTGCCAGCAGCGCAAGTAGGAATCGGCTAGAGACCCAGTACTTC
NA | NA | TRBJ1-2 | TRBV14 | CASSQSGAYYGYTF | TGTGCCAGCAGCCAATCAGGGGCCTACTATGGCTACACCTTC
NA | NA | TRBJ2-5 | TRBV5-4 | CASSSYREETQYF | TGTGCCAGCAGCTCCTACAGGGAAGAGACCCAGTACTTC
NA | NA | TRBJ2-7 | TRBV30 | CAWGDYEQYF | TGTGCCTGGGGTGACTACGAGCAGTACTTC
few | NA | TRBJ1-1 | TRBV25-1 | CASSDRSWSTEAFF | TGTGCCAGCAGTGATCGGTCATGGAGCACTGAAGCTTTCTTT
few | TRBD2 | TRBJ2-7 | TRBV7-2 | CASSLALAGLNEQYF | TGTGCCAGCAGCTTAGCGCTAGCGGGATTGAACGAGCAGTACTTC
NA | TRBD1 | TRBJ2-7 | TRBV7-2 | CASSLVTDRAYEQYF | TGTGCCAGCAGCTTAGTCACGGACAGGGCCTACGAGCAGTACTTC
few | NA | TRBJ2-1 | TRBV4-3 | CASSQELRANEQFF | TGCGCCAGCAGCCAAGAGCTGCGGGCAAATGAGCAGTTCTTC
few | NA | TRBJ1-2 | TRBV7-2 | CASSLVVSGYGYTF | TGTGCCAGCAGCTTAGTAGTTTCAGGCTATGGCTACACCTTC
NA | NA | TRBJ2-5 | TRBV29-1 | CSVEDWQQGQETQYF | TGCAGCGTTGAAGACTGGCAACAGGGTCAAGAGACCCAGTACTTC
NA | NA | TRBJ2-7 | TRBV7-9 | CASSSPGEQYF | TGTGCCAGCAGCTCCCCGGGCGAGCAGTACTTC